The 21 T cell receptor beta chains in this list originate from one sample, sequenced in a study of T cells after yellow fever vaccination. In TCRdb, the 5' RACE reads were re-called with MiXCR into one record per CDR3 protein. The sample records a few hundred thousand distinct CDR3 sequences, roughly 8.6% being singletons. The material sequenced was PBMCs, taken more than 35 days after the first yellow fever vaccination. The source is a man between 18 and 35 years old who received the YFV17D yellow fever vaccine.

V gene TRBV10-3 combines with J gene TRBJ2-3; no reliable D call. Germline V gene sequence: CDR1 ENHRY, CDR2 SYGVKD. V shed 3 bases and J shed 6 bases, with 10 bases lying between them. The CDR3 covers 13 residues. The CDR3 loop is CAISELESDTQYF. CDR3 DNA: TGTGCCATCAGTGAACTTGAGTCGGATACGCAGTATTTT.

This clonotype was observed a few times. V usage is TRBV6-5 and J usage is TRBJ1-5; a weak D match, TRBD1 (6 bases). The V and J ends lost 2 bases and 7 bases respectively, with 9 bases between them. CDR1 is MNHEY, CDR2 SVGAGI, per germline. CDR3 length equals 13 residues. CDR3 nucleotide sequence: TGTGCCAGCAGTTACAAGGGGGGACAGCCCCAGCATTTT. Protein: CASSYKGGQPQHF.

The V call is TRBV6-1, the J call TRBJ2-3; D unclear. Germline CDR1 is MNHNS and CDR2 is SASEGT. V lost 0 bases and J lost 0, with 4 bases in between. This CDR3 is built from 14 residues. CDR3 sequence reads: CASSEAGSTDTQYF. In DNA form, the CDR3 reads TGTGCCAGCAGTGAAGCCGGTAGCACAGATACGCAGTATTTT.

The table lists this clonotype with a few counts. J is TRBJ2-5 and V is TRBV7-6; possibly TRBD1 for D (6 bases). From germline, CDR1 is SGHVS and CDR2 FNYEAQ. CDR3 length: 13 amino acids. V was trimmed by 7 bases and J by 5 bases, leaving 14 bases between them. The CDR3 DNA reads as TGTGCCAGCACCCAAGGGGACAAGGAGACCCAGTACTTC. Translation gives CASTQGDKETQYF. The full variable domain, with the rest looked up from reference TRBV7-6 and TRBJ2-5, is GAGVSQSPRYKVTKRGQDVALRCDPISGHVSLYWYRQALGQGPEFLTYFNYEAQQDKSGLPNDRFSAERPEGSISTLTIQRTEQRDSAMYRCASTQGDKETQYFGPGTRLLVL.

This clonotype showed up just a few times. A read error may produce the germline difference seen at one junction end. The chain carries TRBV5-1 and TRBJ2-5; D remains unclear. The CDR3 has 11 residues. Germline assignment: CDR1 SGHRS and CDR2 YFSETQ. CDR3 amino acids: CASTLLETQYF. CDR3 bases: TGCGCCAGCACCTTGCTGGAGACCCAGTACTTC.

CDR3 nucleotide sequence: TGCGCCAGCAACGTAAACAGGGGATCTATGCGTGGCTACACCTTC. Residues: CASNVNRGSMRGYTF. The chain couples TRBV4-3 to TRBJ1-2; 7 nucleotides agree with TRBD1. The junction had 15 bases not matched to a gene; V was cut back by 7 bases and J by 7 bases. Looked up from germline, CDR1 is LGHNA and CDR2 is YSLEER. This CDR3 has 15 residues.

This clonotype was seen a handful of times. The genes are TRBV27 and TRBJ1-4; no definite D call. The CDR3 runs 14 residues. Deletions cut 7 bases from V and 2 bases from J, with 11 bases between. Germline values: CDR1 MNHEY, CDR2 SMNVEV (reference sequence). CDR3 in amino acids: CASNPWVTNEKLFF. The DNA of the CDR3 is TGTGCCAGCAATCCTTGGGTGACTAATGAAAAACTGTTTTTT.

V usage is TRBV11-2 and J usage is TRBJ2-5; 8 nucleotides agree with TRBD2. Unmatched junction bases numbered 5, after V lost 1 base and J lost 4 bases. Looked up from germline, CDR1 is SGHAT and CDR2 is FQNNGV. This CDR3 is 15 amino acids long. CDR3 protein: CASSLVLAGRETQYF. The DNA of the CDR3 is TGTGCCAGCAGCTTAGTGTTAGCGGGGAGAGAGACCCAGTACTTC.

This clonotype was counted only a few times. Relative to the germline gene, one junction end is altered; a read error may explain this. This chain connects TRBV7-9 to TRBJ2-3; 8 nucleotides align to TRBD2. The V gene's germline CDR1 is SEHNR and CDR2 FQNEAQ (reference sequence). CDR3 size: 15 residues. CDR3 in amino acids: CASRRGLDSTHTQYF. CDR3 bases: TGTGCCAGCAGGCGGGGACTAGACAGCACACATACGCAGTATTTT. Full variable domain (rest looked up from reference TRBV7-9 and TRBJ2-3): DTGVSQNPRHKITKRGQNVTFRCDPISEHNRLYWYRQTLGQGPEFLTYFQNEAQLEKSRLLSDRFSAERPKGSFSTLEIQRTEQGDSAMYLCASRRGLDSTHTQYFGPGTRLTVL.

Many counts were recorded for this clonotype. V usage is TRBV20-1 and J usage is TRBJ2-3; 10 bases map to TRBD2. The germline gives CDR1 DFQATT, CDR2 SNEGSKA (reference sequence). The CDR3 runs 16 residues. Losses at the gene ends were 3 bases for V and 2 bases for J; bases not matched to a gene: 8. The CDR3 spells CSARSAGGRFTDTQYF. The CDR3 DNA reads as TGCAGTGCTAGGTCAGCGGGGGGGAGATTCACAGATACGCAGTATTTT.

This clonotype has more than one count but fewer than ten. The chain uses TRBV27 and TRBJ2-2; D is uncertain. The V end lost 7 bases, the J end lost 6 bases, and 21 bases lay between the germline ends. The CDR3 runs to 16 residues. Germline lookup yields CDR1 MNHEY and CDR2 SMNVEV (reference sequence). CDR3 DNA: TGTGCCAGCACTCAGAATGGGCGTCAGTGGCCCGGGGAGCTGTTTTTT. It yields the protein CASTQNGRQWPGELFF.

A few counts support this clonotype. V usage is TRBV5-1 and J usage is TRBJ2-2, with D unclear. The CDR3 sequence is 12 residues long. The ends were cut back, 0 bases at V and 13 bases at J, with 10 bases in the middle. Germline V CDR1 and CDR2: SGHRS, YFSETQ. The CDR3 DNA sequence: TGCGCCAGCAGCTTGGACACCAAGGGGCTGTTTTTT. The encoded protein is CASSLDTKGLFF. Together with reference TRBV5-1 and TRBJ2-2, the CDR3 gives the full variable domain: KAGVTQTPRYLIKTRGQQVTLSCSPISGHRSVSWYQQTPGQGLQFLFEYFSETQRNKGNFPGRFSGRQFSNSRSEMNVSTLELGDSALYLCASSLDTKGLFFGEGSRLTVL.

This clonotype was observed at least ten times. The J gene is TRBJ2-1, the V gene TRBV4-1; no definite D call. The germline CDR1 and CDR2 sequences are MGHRA and YSYEKL. Trimming took 1 base from V and 0 from J, leaving 10 bases between them. The CDR3 covers 16 residues. This chain's CDR3 is CASSQVDIISYNEQFF. In nucleotides, the CDR3 is TGCGCCAGCAGCCAAGTCGACATTATCTCCTACAATGAGCAGTTCTTC.

This clonotype was counted a few times. The gene calls are TRBV29-1 and TRBJ1-1, with 7 positions matching TRBD1. V shed 7 bases and J 7 bases; nucleotides not matched to a gene: 9. This CDR3 contains 12 residues. CDR1 is SQVTM and CDR2 is ANQGSEA in the germline V gene. The CDR3 protein is CSARDSRSEAFF. The CDR3 DNA reads as TGCAGCGCCAGGGACAGCCGGAGTGAAGCTTTCTTT.

V usage is TRBV5-5 and J usage is TRBJ1-2; 9 bases line up with TRBD1. The CDR3 covers 15 residues. CDR1 and CDR2 (germline): SGHKS, YYEKEE (reference sequence). The CDR3 here is CAGVGTGKGGYGYTF. The CDR3 coding sequence is TGTGCTGGGGTAGGGACAGGGAAAGGAGGCTATGGCTACACCTTC.

The chain uses TRBV30 and TRBJ1-2; 8 bases are shared with TRBD1. Trimming at V came to 4 bases and at J to 5 bases, leaving 3 bases not matched to a gene. Germline V gene data show CDR1 as GTSNPN and CDR2 as SVGIG (reference sequence). The CDR3 is made up of 12 amino acids. CDR3 amino acids: CAWTGGAYGYTF. CDR3 sequence (DNA): TGTGCCTGGACAGGGGGCGCGTATGGCTACACCTTC.

The chain employs TRBV20-1 and TRBJ1-4, with no clear D. Trimming stripped 2 bases from V and 6 bases from J, with 16 bases between. The CDR3 spans 15 residues. Germline lookup yields CDR1 DFQATT and CDR2 SNEGSKA (reference sequence). The CDR3 is CSARLPPYVHEKLFF. The CDR3 DNA reads as TGCAGTGCTAGACTTCCCCCTTACGTCCATGAAAAACTGTTTTTT.

V usage is TRBV20-1 and J usage is TRBJ2-5, with D uncertain. CDR1 is DFQATT, CDR2 SNEGSKA, per germline (reference sequence). This CDR3 contains 15 residues. With 3 bases removed from V and 0 bases from J, the gap between germline ends came to 14 bases. The chain's CDR3 is CSASMYRRYQETQYF. The CDR3 DNA sequence: TGCAGTGCTAGTATGTACCGTAGGTACCAAGAGACCCAGTACTTC.

This clonotype was seen a handful of times. This chain joins TRBV6-2 or TRBV6-3 and TRBJ1-2; tentative D call: TRBD1 (5 bases). With 3 bases removed from V and 3 bases from J, the gap between germline ends came to 20 bases. CDR1 and CDR2 from the germline V gene are MNHEY and SVGEGT. CDR3 size: 17 residues. The CDR3 spells CASSYRIGPGRDYGYTF. DNA for the CDR3: TGTGCCAGCAGTTATAGGATAGGACCGGGGCGCGACTATGGCTACACCTTC.

The V and J genes are TRBV14 and TRBJ2-5; TRBD2 is a possible D gene (6 bases). The germline CDR1 and CDR2 sequences are SGHDN and FVKESK. V lost 5 bases and J 4 bases, leaving 17 bases between the germline ends. CDR3 length equals 15 residues. As DNA, the CDR3 is TGTGCCAGCAGCGCCCGACTAGAGAGTGTAGAGACCCAGTACTTC. Encoded protein: CASSARLESVETQYF.

This clonotype appeared a few times. The chain carries TRBV6-1 and TRBJ1-2; D is undetermined. Germline values: CDR1 MNHNS, CDR2 SASEGT. Trimming shortened V by 3 bases and J by 7 bases, and 6 bases separated the two germline ends. The length of the CDR3 is 11 residues. The CDR3, as DNA: TGTGCCAGCAGTGAGTCGCGTGGCTACACCTTC. This codes for CASSESRGYTF.